The T cell receptor (beta chain) under discussion was sequenced for a study of blood T cell repertoires in COVID-19. Study context: Acute-phase and convalescent COVID-19 samples originated in the United States, Italy and Spain. T cells, B-cell-depleted T cells, or PBMCs provided the cDNA or gDNA that served as material.

Original data processing: Nucleated cell counts were estimated from reference gene primer amplification. Some clones are missing from TCRdb's copy, which holds only in-frame ones; the method was immunoSEQ multiplex PCR. V and J calls plus clone size are reproduced from that table; the DNA served to infer D and trimming. This sample yields about 260,000 clones, of which about 89% are seen a single time; approximately 1.5% belongs to the top ten. V lost 5 bases to trimming and J lost 1 base, with 13 bases between them. Germline assignment: CDR1 MNHEY and CDR2 SVGEGT. The CDR3 spans 15 residues. The V gene is TRBV6-2 or TRBV6-3, the J gene TRBJ2-3, with D possibly being TRBD2 (5 bases). The sequence came from a middle-aged woman who had recovered from COVID-19. The material sequenced was peripheral blood. The DNA of the CDR3 is TGTGCCAGCAGTCATACGGGGAGCCGCACAGATACGCAGTATTTT. Protein sequence: CASSHTGSRTDTQYF.